This entry lists 4 T cell receptor beta chains sequenced from one sample in a study of cytomegalovirus exposure and HLA in healthy donors. A multiplex PCR was run with 60 Vbeta primers and 13 Jbeta primers. Profiled with immunoSEQ multiplex PCR; TCRdb holds only in-frame clones, not every one. The sample consists of about 140,000 clones, roughly 73% of them appearing once. Material: PBMCs. The receptor set was obtained from a female donor in good health and CMV-seronegative.

The chain carries TRBV5-4 and TRBJ1-2; D is undetermined. V lost 0 bases and J 3 bases, leaving 12 bases between the germline ends. This CDR3 comprises 15 residues. Germline-derived CDR1 and CDR2 are SGHNT and YYREEE (reference sequence). CDR3 nucleotides: TGTGCCAGCAGCTTGGCCCTAGAAGACTACTATGGCTACACCTTC. It is translated as CASSLALEDYYGYTF.

This clone was picked up one time. V usage is TRBV28 and J usage is TRBJ1-2; TRBD1 aligns across 8 bases. The CDR3 contains 13 residues. Germline CDR1 MDHEN, CDR2 SYDVKM. J lost 9 bases, V lost 5 bases, and 8 bases had no gene match. The CDR3 nucleotides read TGTGCCAGCAGTGCCCCGGGACAGGTCAGCTACACCTTC. This sequence encodes CASSAPGQVSYTF.

The rearrangement links TRBV28 to TRBJ2-1; 7 positions match TRBD2. The junction had 12 bases not matched to a gene; V was cut back by 4 bases and J by 0 bases. The CDR3 is made up of 18 amino acids. The germline CDR1 and CDR2 sequences are MDHEN and SYDVKM. CDR3 DNA sequence: TGTGCCAGCAGTTCCCCGGCTAGCGGCTTGAGCTCCTACAATGAGCAGTTCTTC. It specifies CASSSPASGLSSYNEQFF.

The sample holds a few counts of this clone. CDR3: CASSLFRDRSEKLFF. CDR3 bases: TGCGCCAGCAGCTTGTTCCGGGACAGGAGTGAAAAACTGTTTTTT. The chain employs TRBV5-1 and TRBJ1-4, with TRBD1 matching 8 bases. Trimming at V came to 1 base and at J to 7 bases, leaving 6 bases not matched to a gene. The germline gives CDR1 SGHRS, CDR2 YFSETQ. The CDR3 sequence is 15 residues long.